One and the same sample provided the 32 T cell receptor beta chains below, sequenced in a study of cytomegalovirus exposure and HLA in healthy donors. The table came from immunoSEQ multiplex PCR; TCRdb's copy has only in-frame clones and leaves some out. Of 50,000 to 65,000 clones in the sample, 90% to 96% are singletons; the top ten hold around 1.2%. Sequencing was done on a sample of PBMCs. The source of these receptors is a woman aged 18-29 years in good health and CMV-seronegative.

The chain has TRBV19 and TRBJ2-5; a possible D gene is TRBD2 (7 bases). Germline CDR1 and CDR2: LNHDA and SQIVND (reference sequence). V gave up 3 bases and J gave up 4 bases, with 9 bases separating them. This CDR3 spans 13 amino acids. CDR3 in DNA: TGTGCCAGTAGTATGCGGGGGCGAGAGACCCAGTACTTC. Protein product: CASSMRGRETQYF.

This clone was observed a single time. The chain carries TRBV5-1 and TRBJ2-3; D gene ambiguous. This CDR3 region has 12 residues. CDR1 SGHRS and CDR2 YFSETQ come from the germline V gene. Between the trimmed V and J ends, which lost 3 bases and 6 bases, there was a span of 8 bases. The chain's CDR3 is CASSSARDTQYF. The CDR3 coding sequence is TGCGCCAGCAGCTCCGCTCGGGATACGCAGTATTTT.

The chain has TRBV7-9 and TRBJ2-1; 9 nucleotides match TRBD1. The trim removed 4 bases at V and 14 bases at J, leaving 3 bases unmatched. Looked up from germline, CDR1 is SEHNR and CDR2 is FQNEAQ (reference sequence). This CDR3 has 11 amino acids. CDR3 coding DNA: TGTGCCAGCAGCTCGGGACAGGGTGAGTTCTTC. Encoded protein: CASSSGQGEFF.

This clone occurred once. V gene TRBV28 combines with J gene TRBJ2-7, with 12 bases aligning to TRBD1. The CDR3 extends over 14 amino acids. V lost 6 bases, J lost 4 bases, and 4 bases stayed unmatched. Germline V gives CDR1 MDHEN, CDR2 SYDVKM. In DNA, the CDR3 is TGTGCCAGCAGCCCGGGACAGGGGGCGTACGAGCAGTACTTC. Encoded protein: CASSPGQGAYEQYF. Complete variable domain (other parts from reference TRBV28 and TRBJ2-7): DVKVTQSSRYLVKRTGEKVFLECVQDMDHENMFWYRQDPGLGLRLIYFSYDVKMKEKGDIPEGYSVSREKKERFSLILESASTNQTSMYLCASSPGQGAYEQYFGPGTRLTVT.

This clone has just one count. The chain recombines TRBV7-8 with TRBJ2-5, with D maybe TRBD2 (8 bases). The CDR3 runs to 16 residues. V shed 6 bases and J shed 5 bases, with 22 bases lying between them. The germline gives CDR1 SGHVS, CDR2 FQNEAQ. In DNA form, the CDR3 reads TGTGCCAGCAGTCTAGGGGGCGGGGGGCATGGGGAGACCCAGTACTTC. It encodes CASSLGGGGHGETQYF.

The V and J genes are TRBV6-5 and TRBJ2-7; 10 bases line up with TRBD2. Germline lookup yields CDR1 MNHEY and CDR2 SVGAGI. The CDR3 is made up of 15 amino acids. Trimming cost V 7 bases and J 4 bases; bases outside gene matches: 10. This chain's CDR3 is CASTPRGGLAYEQYF. The CDR3 region has the DNA TGTGCCAGCACCCCCCGGGGGGGACTAGCGTACGAGCAGTACTTC.

The rearrangement uses TRBV18 and TRBJ2-1; the match to TRBD2 covers 10 bases. Germline V gene sequence: CDR1 KGHSH, CDR2 LQKENI. The length of the CDR3 is 14 residues. J was trimmed by 5 bases and V by 3 bases; bases with no gene match: 1. In DNA form, the CDR3 reads TGTGCCAGCTCACCCACTAGCGGGGACAATGAGCAGTTCTTC. The encoded protein is CASSPTSGDNEQFF.

This chain joins TRBV4-1 and TRBJ2-5; 7 bases are shared with TRBD1. Losses at the gene ends were 2 bases for V and 10 bases for J; bases not matched to a gene: 13. Germline values: CDR1 MGHRA, CDR2 YSYEKL. This CDR3 is 15 amino acids long. The CDR3, as DNA: TGCGCCAGCAGCCAACCGAGAACAGGGGTTAGGGACCAGTACTTC. Protein product: CASSQPRTGVRDQYF.

The chain uses TRBV9 and TRBJ2-7, with D tentatively TRBD1 (6 bases). The CDR3 loop spans 15 amino acids. The V gene lost 4 bases and the J gene lost 0 bases, with 14 bases spanning the gap. Germline V gene lookup returns CDR1 SGDLS and CDR2 YYNGEE. The CDR3 nucleotides read TGTGCCAGCAGCCTTACCCCGGACAGCTCCTACGAGCAGTACTTC. Its protein product is CASSLTPDSSYEQYF.

This chain links TRBV7-2 with TRBJ1-5, with 9 bases identical to TRBD1. The length of the CDR3 is 19 residues. The germline CDR1 and CDR2 sequences are SGHTA and FQGNSA. The J segment lost 7 bases and the V segment lost 5 bases, leaving 21 bases of the junction unmatched. The CDR3 coding sequence is TGTGCCAGCAGCCTACGACCCGGGACAGGGCATCCAAACGGGCAGCCCCAGCATTTT. It is translated as CASSLRPGTGHPNGQPQHF.

The J gene is TRBJ1-2, the V gene TRBV25-1, with 10 bases aligning to TRBD1. The germline V gene has CDR1 MGHDK and CDR2 SYGVNS. The CDR3 covers 17 residues. Unmatched junction bases numbered 11, after V lost 5 bases and J lost 2 bases. CDR3 residues: CASSSLGTGDANYGYTF. The CDR3 coding sequence is TGTGCCAGCAGTTCCCTAGGGACAGGGGATGCGAACTATGGCTACACCTTC.

In this sample, this clone turned up a few times. In DNA, the CDR3 is TGTGCCAGCAGCTTAGGGGCGGGGGGGAGGATGGAGACGCAGTATTTT. Its protein product is CASSLGAGGRMETQYF. The chain employs TRBV7-2 and TRBJ2-3; TRBD2 aligns across 9 bases. V lost 1 base, J lost 9 bases, and 11 bases stayed unmatched. The V gene's germline CDR1 is SGHTA and CDR2 FQGNSA. The CDR3 has 16 amino acids.

This rearrangement joins TRBV7-2 to TRBJ2-7; a weak D match, TRBD1 (5 bases). The CDR3 has 17 amino acids. With 2 bases removed from V and 2 bases from J, the gap between germline ends came to 19 bases. Per the germline V gene, CDR1 is SGHTA and CDR2 is FQGNSA. The CDR3 DNA is TGTGCCAGCAGCTTACCGCCCCCACAAGGGGCAGCCTACGAGCAGTACTTC. Amino acid sequence: CASSLPPPQGAAYEQYF. Supplemented by reference TRBV7-2 and TRBJ2-7, the full variable domain reads GAGVSQSPSNKVTEKGKDVELRCDPISGHTALYWYRQSLGQGLEFLIYFQGNSAPDKSGLPSDRFSAERTGGSVSTLTIQRTQQEDSAVYLCASSLPPPQGAAYEQYFGPGTRLTVT.

The chain employs TRBV6-1 and TRBJ2-3; tentatively, D is TRBD2 (6 bases). This CDR3 is 12 amino acids long. Trimming took 11 bases from V and 9 from J, leaving 18 bases between them. Germline CDR1 reads MNHNS; CDR2 reads SASEGT. The DNA for the CDR3 is TGTGCCTCGGGGGACCCGGGACGGACGCAGTATTTT. As protein: CASGDPGRTQYF.

This clone was observed a few times. V is TRBV6-4 and J is TRBJ2-3, with 9 positions matching TRBD2. Germline CDR1 reads MRHNA; CDR2 reads SNTAGT. Unmatched junction bases numbered 9, after V lost 2 bases and J lost 6 bases. This CDR3 has 16 residues. The CDR3 DNA reads TGTGCCAGCAGTGACGGGGTAGCGGGAGTGGGCGATACGCAGTATTTT. Translating it yields CASSDGVAGVGDTQYF.

The chain recombines TRBV7-3 with TRBJ2-1; TRBD2 matches 15 bases. Germline V CDR1 and CDR2: SGHTA, FQGTGA. The CDR3 spans 18 residues. Trimming at V came to 5 bases and at J to 3 bases, leaving 8 bases not matched to a gene. The CDR3 DNA reads TGTGCCAGCAGCATGCCGGGACTAGCGGGAGGCCACTACAATGAGCAGTTCTTC. Protein product: CASSMPGLAGGHYNEQFF.

This clone has a single count. V usage is TRBV2 and J usage is TRBJ2-5, with 8 bases lining up with TRBD2. CDR3 length equals 12 residues. Germline CDR1 and CDR2: SNHLY and FYNNEI. The V gene end was trimmed by 5 bases and the J gene end by 5 bases; junction bases not matched to a gene: 1. The chain's CDR3 is CASSRGGETQYF. The DNA for the CDR3 is TGTGCCAGCAGTCGGGGGGGGGAGACCCAGTACTTC.

This clone was recorded only once. The same CDR3 is also encoded by other DNA sequences in this sample. V usage is TRBV5-1 and J usage is TRBJ2-2; D might be TRBD2 (6 bases). The CDR3 contains 15 residues. Per germline, CDR1 SGHRS and CDR2 YFSETQ. V was shortened by 2 bases and J by 8 bases, with 16 bases between the two germline ends. This CDR3 is CASSFMDARGGELFF. The CDR3 DNA reads TGCGCCAGCAGCTTCATGGACGCCCGGGGGGGGGAGCTGTTTTTT.

This clone occurred once. The chain links TRBV27 to TRBJ2-2; 10 positions agree with TRBD1. The CDR3 is 17 amino acids. V was clipped by 1 base and J by 3 bases; unmatched bases: 5. The germline gives CDR1 MNHEY, CDR2 SMNVEV (reference sequence). CDR3 in amino acids: CASSLWAGQGYTGELFF. CDR3 DNA sequence: TGTGCCAGCAGTTTATGGGCGGGACAGGGGTACACCGGGGAGCTGTTTTTT.

The chain recombines TRBV7-2 with TRBJ2-3, with a tentative D call TRBD2 (6 bases). The V gene lost 3 bases and the J gene lost 6 bases, with 19 bases spanning the gap. This CDR3 has 16 residues. Germline CDR1 SGHTA, CDR2 FQGNSA. The CDR3 DNA reads as TGTGCCAGCAGCTTTTTGGGGGGACCCAGCCCCGATACGCAGTATTTT. This sequence encodes CASSFLGGPSPDTQYF. Full variable domain (outside the CDR3, taken from reference TRBV7-2 and TRBJ2-3): GAGVSQSPSNKVTEKGKDVELRCDPISGHTALYWYRQSLGQGLEFLIYFQGNSAPDKSGLPSDRFSAERTGGSVSTLTIQRTQQEDSAVYLCASSFLGGPSPDTQYFGPGTRLTVL.

This chain uses TRBV10-3 with TRBJ2-2; D is possibly TRBD1 (5 bases). CDR1 is ENHRY, CDR2 SYGVKD, per germline. This CDR3 contains 14 residues. The germline V and J ends were trimmed by 1 base and 6 bases, with 9 bases remaining between them. In DNA, the CDR3 is TGTGCCATCAGTGAGTGGCAGGGCTCCGGGGAGCTGTTTTTT. Amino acids: CAISEWQGSGELFF.

As for this clone: At one end the junction does not follow the germline gene, possibly because of a read error. This rearrangement joins TRBV19 to TRBJ2-7; TRBD2 matches at 10 bases. The CDR3 is 15 residues long. Germline CDR1 reads LNHDA; CDR2 reads SQIVND (reference sequence). The CDR3 is CASSIPASGSYEQYF. The CDR3 DNA follows: TGTGCCAGCAGTATCCCCGCTAGCGGGAGTTACGAGCAGTACTTC.

The rearrangement uses TRBV7-3 and TRBJ2-7; 12 bases map to TRBD2. This CDR3 region has 14 residues. V was pared by 5 bases and J by 5 bases, with 4 bases of the junction left unmatched. CDR1 is SGHTA and CDR2 is FQGTGA in the germline V gene. In DNA, the CDR3 is TGTGCCAGCAGCCCGGGACTAGCGGGCGACGAGCAGTACTTC. It specifies CASSPGLAGDEQYF.

This chain links TRBV30 with TRBJ1-1; possibly TRBD1 for D (6 bases). Per the germline V gene, CDR1 is GTSNPN and CDR2 is SVGIG (reference sequence). V was shortened by 3 bases and J by 3 bases, with 11 bases between the two germline ends. The CDR3 has 13 residues. The CDR3 DNA reads TGTGCCTGGAGCCGAGGGGGGGACACTGAAGCTTTCTTT. This gives the protein CAWSRGGDTEAFF.

V is TRBV30 and J is TRBJ2-7; weak D call: TRBD1 (6 bases). V gave up 0 bases and J gave up 6 bases, with 15 bases separating them. Germline loops: CDR1 GTSNPN, CDR2 SVGIG (reference sequence). The CDR3 has 14 residues. CDR3 region: CAWSVRTVAFEQYF. For the CDR3, the DNA is TGTGCCTGGAGTGTACGGACAGTTGCGTTCGAGCAGTACTTC.

The sample holds one count of this clone. The V call is TRBV4-2, the J call TRBJ2-1; TRBD2 agrees at 13 bases. This CDR3 has 15 amino acids. V was pared by 4 bases and J by 4 bases, with 1 base of the junction left unmatched. Germline assignment: CDR1 LGHNA and CDR2 YNFKEQ. The CDR3 region is CASSPGLAGYNEQFF. The CDR3 nucleotides read TGTGCCAGCAGCCCGGGACTAGCGGGGTACAATGAGCAGTTCTTC.

The chain links TRBV9 to TRBJ1-4; 11 nucleotides agree with TRBD1. Germline CDR1 and CDR2: SGDLS and YYNGEE. J gave up 8 bases and V 3 bases, and 6 bases lay outside the gene matches. The CDR3 has 15 residues. The CDR3 DNA sequence: TGTGCCAGCAGCGGGACAGGGGGCTTCGGCGAAAAACTGTTTTTT. Residues: CASSGTGGFGEKLFF.

The chain uses TRBV5-1 and TRBJ2-7, with 10 bases matching TRBD2. The junction had 6 bases not matched to a gene; V was cut back by 0 bases and J by 3 bases. This CDR3 is built from 16 residues. Germline lookup yields CDR1 SGHRS and CDR2 YFSETQ. The CDR3: CASSLGLAGAIYEQYF. The CDR3, as DNA: TGCGCCAGCAGCTTGGGTCTAGCGGGGGCCATCTACGAGCAGTACTTC.

This clone showed up just once. The rearrangement joins TRBV29-1 to TRBJ2-7; 7 bases line up with TRBD1. The germline gives CDR1 SQVTM, CDR2 ANQGSEA. With V trimmed by 5 bases and J by 4 bases, 5 bases remained unmatched. The CDR3 consists of 12 residues. The CDR3, as DNA: TGCAGCGTTCGGGACAGTCCGTACGAGCAGTACTTC. It encodes CSVRDSPYEQYF.

The rearrangement joins TRBV9 to TRBJ2-7, with 8 bases aligning to TRBD1. The length of the CDR3 is 15 residues. Germline V lookup: CDR1 SGDLS, CDR2 YYNGEE. V lost 0 bases and J lost 4; bases outside the gene matches: 6. CDR3 protein: CASSVAGTGLYEQYF. As DNA, the CDR3 is TGTGCCAGCAGCGTAGCCGGGACAGGTTTGTACGAGCAGTACTTC.

The chain uses TRBV7-3 and TRBJ2-6; no definite D call. The germline gives CDR1 SGHTA, CDR2 FQGTGA. CDR3 size: 17 residues. Trimming removed 5 bases from V and 2 bases from J, with 16 bases in between. In DNA, the CDR3 is TGTGCCAGCAGCGTAATCGGTCCGCCACCTGGGGCCAACGTCCTGACTTTC. Translating it yields CASSVIGPPPGANVLTF.

V and J are TRBV7-2 and TRBJ2-1; D is possibly TRBD2 (6 bases). There are 13 residues in the CDR3. Trimming cost V 4 bases and J 6 bases, with 10 bases left between them. In germline, CDR1 is SGHTA, CDR2 FQGNSA. This chain's CDR3 is CASSSGLSNEQFF. CDR3 bases: TGTGCCAGCAGCTCAGGACTAAGCAATGAGCAGTTCTTC.